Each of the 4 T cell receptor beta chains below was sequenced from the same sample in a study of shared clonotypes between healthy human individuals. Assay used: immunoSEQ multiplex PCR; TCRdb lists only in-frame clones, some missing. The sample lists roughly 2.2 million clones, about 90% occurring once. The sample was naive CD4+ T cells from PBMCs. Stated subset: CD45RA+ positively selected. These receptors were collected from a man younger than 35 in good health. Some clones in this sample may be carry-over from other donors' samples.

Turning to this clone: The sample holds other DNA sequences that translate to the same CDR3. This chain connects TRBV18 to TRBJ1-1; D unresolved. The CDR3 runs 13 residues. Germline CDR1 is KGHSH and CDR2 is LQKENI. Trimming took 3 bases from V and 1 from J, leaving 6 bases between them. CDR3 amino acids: CASSPDANTEAFF. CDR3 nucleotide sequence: TGTGCCAGCTCACCGGACGCGAACACTGAAGCTTTCTTT.

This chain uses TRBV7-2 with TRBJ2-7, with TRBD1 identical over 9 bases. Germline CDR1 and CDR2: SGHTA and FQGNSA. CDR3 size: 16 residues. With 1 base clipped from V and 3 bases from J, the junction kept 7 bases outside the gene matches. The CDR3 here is CASSLGSGTGIYEQYF. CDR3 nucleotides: TGTGCCAGCAGCTTAGGATCCGGGACAGGGATCTACGAGCAGTACTTC.

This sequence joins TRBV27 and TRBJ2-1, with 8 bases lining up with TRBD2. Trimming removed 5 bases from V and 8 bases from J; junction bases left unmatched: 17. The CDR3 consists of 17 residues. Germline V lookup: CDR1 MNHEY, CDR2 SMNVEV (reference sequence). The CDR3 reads CASSAGRSSGSFDEQFF. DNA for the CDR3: TGTGCCAGCAGTGCGGGTAGGTCCAGCGGGAGTTTCGATGAGCAGTTCTTC.

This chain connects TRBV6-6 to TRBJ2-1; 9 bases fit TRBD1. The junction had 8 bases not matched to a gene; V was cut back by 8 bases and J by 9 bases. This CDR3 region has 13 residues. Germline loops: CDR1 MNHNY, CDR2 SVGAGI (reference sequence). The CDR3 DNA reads TGTGCCAGCGGGACAGGGTATCGGGGTGAGCAGTTCTTC. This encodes CASGTGYRGEQFF.